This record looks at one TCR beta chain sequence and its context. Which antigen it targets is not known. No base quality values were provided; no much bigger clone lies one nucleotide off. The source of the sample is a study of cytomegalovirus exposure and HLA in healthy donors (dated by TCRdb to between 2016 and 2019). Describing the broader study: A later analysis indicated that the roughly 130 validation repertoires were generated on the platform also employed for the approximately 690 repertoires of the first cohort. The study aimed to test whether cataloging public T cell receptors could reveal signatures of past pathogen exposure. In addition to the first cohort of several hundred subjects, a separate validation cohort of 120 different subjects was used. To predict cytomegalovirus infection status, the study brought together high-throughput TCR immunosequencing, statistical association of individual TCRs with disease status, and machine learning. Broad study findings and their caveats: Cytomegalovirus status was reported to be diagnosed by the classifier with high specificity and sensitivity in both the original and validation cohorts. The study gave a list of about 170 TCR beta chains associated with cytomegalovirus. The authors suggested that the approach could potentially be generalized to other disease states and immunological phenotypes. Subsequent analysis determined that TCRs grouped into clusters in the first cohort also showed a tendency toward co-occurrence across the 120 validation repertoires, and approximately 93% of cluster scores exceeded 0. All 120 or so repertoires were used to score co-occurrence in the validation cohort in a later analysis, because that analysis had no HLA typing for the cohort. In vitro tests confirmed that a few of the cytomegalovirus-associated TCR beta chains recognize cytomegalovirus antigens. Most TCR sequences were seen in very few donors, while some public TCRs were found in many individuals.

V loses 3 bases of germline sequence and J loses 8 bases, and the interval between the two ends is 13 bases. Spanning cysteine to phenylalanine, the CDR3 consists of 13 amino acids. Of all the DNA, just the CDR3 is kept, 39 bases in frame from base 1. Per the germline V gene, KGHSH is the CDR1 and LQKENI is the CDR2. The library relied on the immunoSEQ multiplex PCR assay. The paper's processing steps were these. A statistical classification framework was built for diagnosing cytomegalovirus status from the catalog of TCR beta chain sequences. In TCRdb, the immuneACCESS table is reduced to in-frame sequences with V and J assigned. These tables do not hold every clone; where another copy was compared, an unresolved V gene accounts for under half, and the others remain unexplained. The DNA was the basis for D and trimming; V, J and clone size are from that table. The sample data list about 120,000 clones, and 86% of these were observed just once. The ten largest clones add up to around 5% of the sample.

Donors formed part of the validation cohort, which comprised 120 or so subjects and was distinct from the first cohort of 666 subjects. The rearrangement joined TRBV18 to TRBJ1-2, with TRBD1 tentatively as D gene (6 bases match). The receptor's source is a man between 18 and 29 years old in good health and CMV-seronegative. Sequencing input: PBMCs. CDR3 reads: CASSPQGTVGYTF. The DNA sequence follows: TGTGCCAGCTCACCCCAGGGGACGGTCGGCTACACCTTC. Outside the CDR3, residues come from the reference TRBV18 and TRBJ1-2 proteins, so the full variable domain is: NAGVMQNPRHLVRRRGQEARLRCSPMKGHSHVYWYRQLPEEGLKFMVYLQKENIIDESGMPKERFSAEFPKEGPSILRIQQVVRGDSAAYFCASSPQGTVGYTFGSGTRLTVV.